These 31 T cell receptor beta chains came from one sample sequenced in a study of response to subunit inactivated influenza vaccine. TCRdb reanalysed the RT-PCR reads using MiXCR and keeps one entry per CDR3 protein. The top ten hold 2.5% to 3% of the sample, which has 500,000 to 550,000 distinct CDR3 sequences, around 21% seen once. These records were also assigned to another study, of T cells expressing NK-cell markers. This second report adds: The cDNA for TCR beta came from 5'RACE template switching with UMIs.

The sequencing used CD4+ T cells sorted from PBMCs, collected 11 to 12 days after vaccination. These receptors all come from a man aged 45-65 years who received an inactivated influenza vaccine.

This clonotype has a handful of counts. The V and J genes are TRBV7-8 and TRBJ2-3; D unclear. The CDR3 covers 13 residues. The V gene lost 5 bases and the J gene lost 9 bases, with 15 bases spanning the gap. CDR1 and CDR2 from the germline V gene are SGHVS and FQNEAQ. The CDR3 sequence: CASSPRFDPTQYF. CDR3 nucleotides: TGTGCCAGCAGCCCTCGCTTTGACCCAACGCAGTATTTT.

This clonotype was seen a handful of times. A junction boundary mismatches the germline segment, possibly from a read error. The chain couples TRBV5-1 to TRBJ1-2; the D is unclear. CDR1 is SGHRS, CDR2 YFSETQ, per germline. The length of the CDR3 is 13 residues. CDR3 coding DNA: TGCGCCAGCAGATTGGACGGAAACTATGGCTACACCTTC. It specifies CASRLDGNYGYTF. Full variable domain (missing parts from reference TRBV5-1 and TRBJ1-2): KAGVTQTPRYLIKTRGQQVTLSCSPISGHRSVSWYQQTPGQGLQFLFEYFSETQRNKGNFPGRFSGRQFSNSRSEMNVSTLELGDSALYLCASRLDGNYGYTFGSGTRLTVV.

V is TRBV20-1 and J is TRBJ2-1, with a tentative D call TRBD1 (6 bases). Trimming took 5 bases from V and 5 from J, leaving 13 bases between them. Germline CDR1 reads DFQATT; CDR2 reads SNEGSKA (reference sequence). The CDR3 length is 13 residues. The CDR3 DNA follows: TGCAGTGCTCCGGGACAATCAGACAATGAGCAGTTCTTC. Protein sequence: CSAPGQSDNEQFF.

This chain uses TRBV12-3 or TRBV12-4 with TRBJ1-2, with D possibly matching TRBD1 (6 bases). The CDR3 extends over 14 amino acids. V was shortened by 1 base and J by 8 bases, with 14 bases between the two germline ends. In nucleotides, the CDR3 is TGTGCCAGCAGTTTAGGACAGGACTTTAGGGGCTACACCTTC. Its protein is CASSLGQDFRGYTF.

The V call is TRBV27, the J call TRBJ2-7; 11 bases match TRBD2. J was trimmed by 3 bases and V by 7 bases; bases with no gene match: 11. This CDR3 has 16 residues. Germline loops: CDR1 MNHEY, CDR2 SMNVEV (reference sequence). CDR3 coding DNA: TGTGCCAGCACCACGATCACTAGCGGGAGAGACTACGAGCAGTACTTC. Translation: CASTTITSGRDYEQYF.

The chain employs TRBV28 and TRBJ2-5, with TRBD2 matching 8 bases. The germline V gene encodes CDR1 MDHEN and CDR2 SYDVKM. Trimming took 7 bases from V and 2 from J; bases not matched to a gene: 12. The length of the CDR3 is 16 residues. CDR3 protein: CASTSVEGLGQETQYF. Written as DNA, the CDR3 is TGTGCCAGCACCTCGGTTGAGGGACTAGGGCAAGAGACCCAGTACTTC.

J is TRBJ1-2 and V is TRBV4-3, with D tentatively TRBD1 (6 bases). The germline V gene encodes CDR1 LGHNA and CDR2 YSLEER. This CDR3 is 16 amino acids long. V lost 1 base and J 7 bases, leaving 19 bases between the germline ends. The CDR3 loop reads CASSQGPGSGGPGYTF. The CDR3 DNA is TGCGCCAGCAGCCAAGGCCCTGGTTCCGGGGGGCCTGGCTACACCTTC.

The chain uses TRBV6-1 and TRBJ2-3, with 8 bases aligning to TRBD1. Per germline, CDR1 MNHNS and CDR2 SASEGT. The J segment lost 6 bases and the V segment lost 9 bases, leaving 2 bases of the junction unmatched. The length of the CDR3 is 11 residues. CDR3 sequence reads: CASYRGDTQYF. Here the CDR3 DNA reads TGTGCCAGTTACAGGGGGGATACGCAGTATTTT.

This clonotype was picked up a small number of times. The gene calls are TRBV14 and TRBJ1-4; D not resolved. The CDR3 runs to 13 residues. V was cut by 1 base and J by 5 bases, with 5 bases left in between. CDR1 SGHDN and CDR2 FVKESK come from the germline V gene. CDR3 DNA sequence: TGTGCCAGCAGCCAAGCCCGAAATGAAAAACTGTTTTTT. This sequence encodes CASSQARNEKLFF.

The chain joins TRBV12-3 or TRBV12-4 to TRBJ1-5, with TRBD1 matching over 7 bases. The CDR3 length is 15 residues. V was pared by 5 bases and J by 2 bases, with 6 bases of the junction left unmatched. The CDR3 sequence: CASSIQGIRNQPQHF. The CDR3 DNA sequence: TGTGCCAGCAGTATACAGGGGATCCGCAATCAGCCCCAGCATTTT.

This clonotype was counted a few times. The gene calls are TRBV9 and TRBJ2-3, with TRBD1 identical over 7 bases. The CDR3 extends over 15 amino acids. J was trimmed by 5 bases and V by 2 bases; bases with no gene match: 8. Germline V gene sequence: CDR1 SGDLS, CDR2 YYNGEE. The CDR3 reads CASSVRQGIGDTQYF. CDR3 DNA sequence: TGTGCCAGCAGCGTCCGACAGGGCATCGGAGATACGCAGTATTTT.

This sequence joins TRBV7-9 and TRBJ1-6, with D perhaps TRBD1 (6 bases). Trimming took off 4 bases at V and 10 bases at J, with 11 bases between the two ends. Germline CDR1 reads SEHNR; CDR2 reads FQNEAQ (reference sequence). The CDR3 runs to 13 residues. Here the CDR3 reads CASSYRENSPLHF. CDR3 DNA sequence: TGTGCCAGCAGCTACAGGGAAAACTCACCCCTCCACTTT. Based on the CDR3 plus reference TRBV7-9 and TRBJ1-6, the full variable domain is DTGVSQNPRHKITKRGQNVTFRCDPISEHNRLYWYRQTLGQGPEFLTYFQNEAQLEKSRLLSDRFSAERPKGSFSTLEIQRTEQGDSAMYLCASSYRENSPLHFGNGTRLTVT.

This clonotype has a handful of counts. This chain uses TRBV5-1 with TRBJ2-1, with 9 bases identical to TRBD1. The CDR3 extends over 14 amino acids. V lost 3 bases to trimming and J lost 9 bases; unmatched junction nucleotides: 7. Germline V lookup: CDR1 SGHRS, CDR2 YFSETQ. The CDR3 loop is CASSWDRVEGEQFF. CDR3 coding DNA: TGCGCCAGCAGCTGGGACAGGGTGGAAGGTGAGCAGTTCTTC.

In its sample, this clonotype was seen a few times. The CDR3 here is CASSTLGTGRNTEAFF. CDR3 coding DNA: TGTGCCAGCAGCACCCTGGGGACAGGGCGGAACACTGAAGCTTTCTTT. The chain carries TRBV7-2 and TRBJ1-1; 9 bases line up with TRBD1. Germline CDR1 SGHTA, CDR2 FQGNSA. The CDR3 loop spans 16 amino acids. J gave up 1 base and V 5 bases, and 8 bases lay outside the gene matches.

This chain joins TRBV3-1 and TRBJ2-7; no clear D. Germline CDR1 reads LGHDT; CDR2 reads YNNKEL (reference sequence). The CDR3 totals 15 residues. Between the trimmed V and J ends, which lost 1 base and 2 bases, there was a span of 12 bases. CDR3 coding DNA: TGTGCCAGCAGCCAAGTTCCGGGCAGCACCTACGAGCAGTACTTC. Its translation: CASSQVPGSTYEQYF.

This clonotype was observed a single time. The rearrangement links TRBV27 to TRBJ1-2; possibly TRBD1 for D (5 bases). There are 14 residues in the CDR3. Trimming left V 3 bases short and J 6 bases short, with 14 bases between. Germline lookup yields CDR1 MNHEY and CDR2 SMNVEV (reference sequence). The CDR3 loop is CASSLAGGGNGYTF. The DNA of the CDR3 is TGTGCCAGCAGTTTGGCCGGGGGAGGGAATGGCTACACCTTC.

This clonotype was seen only a few times. The chain carries TRBV27 and TRBJ2-5; D ambiguous. V shed 5 bases and J shed 2 bases, with 9 bases lying between them. CDR1 MNHEY and CDR2 SMNVEV come from the germline V gene (reference sequence). There are 13 residues in the CDR3. This CDR3 is CASSTALQETQYF. The DNA of the CDR3 is TGTGCCAGCAGTACGGCACTACAAGAGACCCAGTACTTC.

This clonotype was found a few times. V usage is TRBV5-1 and J usage is TRBJ2-5; 10 bases are a match to TRBD2. Germline lookup yields CDR1 SGHRS and CDR2 YFSETQ. This CDR3 has 18 amino acids. With V trimmed by 0 bases and J by 2 bases, 10 bases remained unmatched. CDR3 nucleotide sequence: TGCGCCAGCAGCTTGGTTAAAAGGACTAGCGGATTTCAAGAGACCCAGTACTTC. Translation: CASSLVKRTSGFQETQYF.

The chain couples TRBV7-2 to TRBJ2-1; D remains unclear. Trimming took off 5 bases at V and 3 bases at J, with 8 bases between the two ends. The germline CDR1 and CDR2 sequences are SGHTA and FQGNSA. This CDR3 spans 13 amino acids. For the CDR3, the DNA is TGTGCCAGCAGCCAGCAAGTCTACAATGAGCAGTTCTTC. Its translation: CASSQQVYNEQFF.

This clonotype has more than one count but fewer than ten. V usage is TRBV5-6 and J usage is TRBJ1-1, with a weak D call TRBD1 (5 bases). Germline CDR1 is SGHDT and CDR2 is YYEEEE. The CDR3 consists of 15 residues. V gave up 3 bases and J gave up 0 bases, with 12 bases separating them. DNA for the CDR3: TGTGCCAGCAGCTGGGGACGGCATATGAACACTGAAGCTTTCTTT. The encoded protein is CASSWGRHMNTEAFF. Variable domain in full (rest from reference TRBV5-6 and TRBJ1-1): DAGVTQSPTHLIKTRGQQVTLRCSPKSGHDTVSWYQQALGQGPQFIFQYYEEEERQRGNFPDRFSGHQFPNYSSELNVNALLLGDSALYLCASSWGRHMNTEAFFGQGTRLTVV.

This clonotype was seen a handful of times. The chain has TRBV7-8 and TRBJ2-7; D might be TRBD2 (6 bases). The germline V and J ends were trimmed by 0 bases and 0 bases, with 12 bases remaining between them. The germline CDR1 and CDR2 sequences are SGHVS and FQNEAQ. The CDR3 runs 16 residues. Written as DNA, the CDR3 is TGTGCCAGCAGCTTAGCTCTGCGGGGCAGCTCCTACGAGCAGTACTTC. It is translated as CASSLALRGSSYEQYF.

This clonotype came up many times. The J gene is TRBJ1-5, the V gene TRBV6-1; no firm D call. Trimming removed 4 bases from V and 4 bases from J, with 8 bases in between. The germline CDR1 and CDR2 sequences are MNHNS and SASEGT. The CDR3 length is 13 residues. The CDR3 sequence: CASSGGQNQPQHF. CDR3 coding DNA: TGTGCCAGCAGTGGGGGTCAGAATCAGCCCCAGCATTTT.

V gene TRBV5-1 combines with J gene TRBJ2-3; 9 nucleotides align to TRBD1. The V gene's germline CDR1 is SGHRS and CDR2 YFSETQ. The CDR3 totals 15 residues. V lost 7 bases to trimming and J lost 2 bases; unmatched junction nucleotides: 8. The CDR3 sequence is CASRTGGSITDTQYF. CDR3 DNA: TGCGCCAGCCGCACAGGGGGCTCTATCACAGATACGCAGTATTTT.

The rearrangement uses TRBV7-2 and TRBJ2-1; D call uncertain. The CDR3 covers 13 residues. Germline CDR1 SGHTA, CDR2 FQGNSA. V was clipped by 2 bases and J by 4 bases, with 6 bases between them. This CDR3 is CASSLPVYNEQFF. DNA for the CDR3: TGTGCCAGCAGCTTACCGGTTTACAATGAGCAGTTCTTC.

The V gene is TRBV5-5, the J gene TRBJ1-6; D possibly corresponds to TRBD1 (6 bases). Deletions cut 3 bases from V and 7 bases from J, with 14 bases between. The CDR3 spans 15 residues. The germline CDR1 and CDR2 sequences are SGHKS and YYEKEE (reference sequence). The DNA of the CDR3 is TGTGCCAGCAGCTCCTATAGGGGGGCGAATTCACCCCTCCACTTT. It yields the protein CASSSYRGANSPLHF.

Concerning this clonotype itself: One junction end disagrees with the germline gene, perhaps due to a read error. The CDR3 DNA is TGTGCCAGCAGGAGAACCGGGACAGGGGCTTTGTTC. It specifies CASRRTGTGALF. J is TRBJ2-5 and V is TRBV6-2 or TRBV6-3, with TRBD1 matching 10 bases. Germline CDR1 reads MNHEY; CDR2 reads SVGEGT. CDR3 length: 12 residues.

The V call is TRBV27, the J call TRBJ2-5, with D perhaps matching TRBD1 or TRBD2 (5 bases each). Per the germline V gene, CDR1 is MNHEY and CDR2 is SMNVEV (reference sequence). This CDR3 contains 15 residues. The V end lost 5 bases, the J end lost 4 bases, and 17 bases lay between the germline ends. The CDR3 nucleotides are TGTGCCAGCAGTACGTACCGGGACCGAGCAGAGACCCAGTACTTC. Its translation is CASSTYRDRAETQYF.

This clonotype was detected ten times or more. The chain joins TRBV5-1 to TRBJ2-3; D might be TRBD2 (5 bases). Trimming took 0 bases from V and 5 from J, leaving 16 bases between them. The CDR3 loop spans 16 amino acids. CDR1 and CDR2 from the germline V gene are SGHRS and YFSETQ. CDR3 DNA: TGCGCCAGCAGCTTGGATAGGACGGGGATGGGAGATACGCAGTATTTT. Protein product: CASSLDRTGMGDTQYF.

CDR3 DNA: TGTGCCAGCAGCCGGACAGGGGTTAACTATGGCTACACCTTC. Translating it yields CASSRTGVNYGYTF. The chain joins TRBV11-2 to TRBJ1-2; 9 bases are a match to TRBD1. CDR1 and CDR2 (germline): SGHAT, FQNNGV. The CDR3 totals 14 residues. The V gene end was trimmed by 5 bases and the J gene end by 1 base; junction bases not matched to a gene: 2.

This clonotype came up many times. The V gene is TRBV11-1, the J gene TRBJ1-1; D unresolved. The CDR3 contains 19 residues. Germline CDR1 reads SGHAT; CDR2 reads FQDESV (reference sequence). Trimming cost V 5 bases and J 0 bases, with 25 bases left between them. CDR3 DNA: TGTGCCAGCAGCCACCCTAGATTGAGGACCTTCACTTTGAACACTGAAGCTTTCTTT. It is translated as CASSHPRLRTFTLNTEAFF.

In this sample, this clonotype is medium-sized. This chain links TRBV29-1 with TRBJ2-1; 9 nucleotides line up with TRBD1. The germline gives CDR1 SQVTM, CDR2 ANQGSEA. Trimming took 5 bases from V and 5 from J; bases not matched to a gene: 7. This CDR3 spans 14 amino acids. The CDR3 coding sequence is TGCAGCGTTCGTGACAGGGGGTGGGACAATGAGCAGTTCTTC. Translation: CSVRDRGWDNEQFF.